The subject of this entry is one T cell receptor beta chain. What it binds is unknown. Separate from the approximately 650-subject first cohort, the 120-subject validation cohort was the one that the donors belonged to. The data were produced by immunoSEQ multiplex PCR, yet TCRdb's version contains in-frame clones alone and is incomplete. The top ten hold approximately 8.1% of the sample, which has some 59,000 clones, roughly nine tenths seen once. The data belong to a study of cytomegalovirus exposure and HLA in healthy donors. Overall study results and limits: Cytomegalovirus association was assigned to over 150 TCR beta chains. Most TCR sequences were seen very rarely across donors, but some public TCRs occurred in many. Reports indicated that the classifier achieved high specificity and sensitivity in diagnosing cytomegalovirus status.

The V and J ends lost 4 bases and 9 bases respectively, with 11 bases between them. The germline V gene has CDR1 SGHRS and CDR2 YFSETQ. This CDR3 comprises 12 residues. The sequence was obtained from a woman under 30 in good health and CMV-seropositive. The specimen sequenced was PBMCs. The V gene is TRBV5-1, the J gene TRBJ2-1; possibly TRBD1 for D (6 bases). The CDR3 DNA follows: TGCGCCAGCAGCCCCAAGGGGGTTGAGCAGTTCTTC. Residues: CASSPKGVEQFF.